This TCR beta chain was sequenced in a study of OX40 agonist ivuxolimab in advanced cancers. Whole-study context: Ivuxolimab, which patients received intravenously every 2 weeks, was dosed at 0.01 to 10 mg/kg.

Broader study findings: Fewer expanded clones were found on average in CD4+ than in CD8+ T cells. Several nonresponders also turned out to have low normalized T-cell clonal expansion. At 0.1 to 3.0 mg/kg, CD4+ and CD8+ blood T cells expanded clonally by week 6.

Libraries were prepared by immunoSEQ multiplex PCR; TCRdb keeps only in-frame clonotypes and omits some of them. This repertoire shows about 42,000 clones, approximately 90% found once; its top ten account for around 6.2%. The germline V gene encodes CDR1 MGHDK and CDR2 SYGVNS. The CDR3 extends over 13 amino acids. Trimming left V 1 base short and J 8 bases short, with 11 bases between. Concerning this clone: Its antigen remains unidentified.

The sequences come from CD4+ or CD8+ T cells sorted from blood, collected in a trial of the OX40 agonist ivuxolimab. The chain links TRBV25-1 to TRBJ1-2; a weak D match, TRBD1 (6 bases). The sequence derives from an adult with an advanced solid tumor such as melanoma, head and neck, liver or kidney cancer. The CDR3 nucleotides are TGTGCCAGCAGTGAATTGGGGGCGAAGGGCTACACCTTC. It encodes CASSELGAKGYTF.